This TCR beta chain is from a study of human T cells and chemical hapten exposure. On the study more broadly: Mainly, slight library volume differences in the pool made TCR yields vary. Study-wide results and limits: High-frequency TCRs, those above 1 in 1000, stayed the same after DPC sensitization.

Individual cDNA molecules received unique molecular identifiers in the library. One entry per CDR3 protein, called by TCRdb with MiXCR from the 5' RACE reads. The sample records under 150,000 distinct CDR3 sequences, roughly a fifth being singletons. From germline, CDR1 is SGHAT and CDR2 FQNNGV. Deletions cut 0 bases from V and 6 bases from J, with 14 bases between. This CDR3 spans 16 amino acids. This clonotype was seen many times. Antigen specificity is unknown. The starting material, unfractionated whole blood, was used for total RNA extraction. V gene TRBV11-2 combines with J gene TRBJ1-4; D ambiguous. This TCR was sampled from a human donor in good health. The chain's CDR3 is CASSLDYRASDEKLFF. The CDR3 DNA reads TGTGCCAGCAGCTTAGATTACAGAGCAAGTGATGAAAAACTGTTTTTT. Using reference TRBV11-2 and TRBJ1-4 for the parts outside the CDR3, the full variable domain is EAGVAQSPRYKIIEKRQSVAFWCNPISGHATLYWYQQILGQGPKLLIQFQNNGVVDDSQLPKDRFSAERLKGVDSTLKIQPAKLEDSAVYLCASSLDYRASDEKLFFGSGTQLSVL.